The next 5 T cell receptor beta chains were all read from a single sample in a study of control samples from healthy donors and cancer patients. Method: immunoSEQ multiplex PCR; TCRdb's copy keeps in-frame clones and lacks some. The profile shows more than 95,000 clones, more than 75% of them singletons. Sample: blood. The receptors here all came from a woman between 65 and 79 years old in good health.

V usage is TRBV3-1 (or the pseudogene TRBV3-2) and J usage is TRBJ2-2, with TRBD1 as a possible D gene (6 bases). Trimming pared 4 bases from V and 6 bases from J, leaving 15 bases between. Germline CDR1 LGHDT, CDR2 YNNKEL (reference sequence). The CDR3 has 15 amino acids. The CDR3 region is CASSRQGGPPGELFF. CDR3 DNA: TGTGCCAGCAGCCGCCAAGGGGGTCCACCCGGGGAGCTGTTTTTT.

This chain uses TRBV6-6 with TRBJ1-3, with 7 bases aligning to TRBD1. Germline V gives CDR1 MNHNY, CDR2 SVGAGI (reference sequence). V was pared by 5 bases and J by 2 bases, with 6 bases of the junction left unmatched. The length of the CDR3 is 15 residues. The CDR3 bases are TGTGCCAGCAGTCCGACAGGGATCGCTGGAAACACCATATATTTT. As protein: CASSPTGIAGNTIYF.

The J gene is TRBJ1-4, the V gene TRBV6-6; perhaps TRBD1 as D (6 bases). V was pared by 6 bases and J by 8 bases, with 13 bases between. CDR1 is MNHNY, CDR2 SVGAGI, per germline (reference sequence). The CDR3 spans 13 residues. The CDR3 region is CASSVLRGEKLFF. CDR3 nucleotides: TGTGCCAGCAGCGTCCTAAGGGGGGAAAAACTGTTTTTT.

In this sample, this clone turned up once. This chain uses TRBV11-2 with TRBJ1-5, with D perhaps matching TRBD1 (5 bases). The CDR3 has 13 amino acids. Deletions cut 5 bases from V and 8 bases from J, with 13 bases between. Germline CDR1 reads SGHAT; CDR2 reads FQNNGV. CDR3 in amino acids: CASSHTLGEPQHF. The CDR3 region has the DNA TGTGCCAGCAGCCATACGCTGGGGGAGCCCCAGCATTTT.

CDR3 bases: TGCGCCAGCAGCGGCTTCCGGCTAGGCGTCTATGGCTACACCTTC. Translating it yields CASSGFRLGVYGYTF. This chain links TRBV5-1 with TRBJ1-2; D unresolved. Looked up from germline, CDR1 is SGHRS and CDR2 is YFSETQ. This CDR3 spans 15 amino acids. The V and J ends lost 4 bases and 4 bases respectively, with 17 bases between them. Supplemented by reference TRBV5-1 and TRBJ1-2, the full variable domain reads KAGVTQTPRYLIKTRGQQVTLSCSPISGHRSVSWYQQTPGQGLQFLFEYFSETQRNKGNFPGRFSGRQFSNSRSEMNVSTLELGDSALYLCASSGFRLGVYGYTFGSGTRLTVV.